The source of this T cell receptor (beta chain) is a study of beta chain features in type 1 diabetes. Overall study context: Age, gender and cell yields were alike across patients and healthy donors. Study conclusions and caveats: Cells carrying high TCR expression could end up over-represented when cDNA is sequenced. Patients and controls would share equally any PCR tilt toward shorter templates. All four CD4+ subsets of Type 1 diabetes patients contained TCRB CDR3s that were moderately but significantly shorter.

Cell sorting via CD45RO/CCR7/CD25/CD127/CD95/CD27 was performed to obtain CD4+ naive, central memory, regulatory and stem cell-like memory cells. This clone was detected once. Its antigen is unknown. Germline CDR1 and CDR2: KGHSH and LQKENI. The CDR3 has 16 residues. Trimming removed 2 bases from V and 5 bases from J; junction bases left unmatched: 10. Of the isolated RNA, all was reverse transcribed, and so the sequenced material was expressed TCRB transcripts. Sequencing used immunoSEQ multiplex PCR; TCRdb keeps in-frame clones, though not all of them. This repertoire shows under 55,000 clones, 42% found once; its top ten account for about 1.5%.

The sequenced sample was Tregs from blood. The chain joins TRBV18 to TRBJ2-3; TRBD2 matches 7 bases. The sequence came from a young man with type 1 diabetes. The CDR3 here is CASSPSSGIAGDTQYF. The CDR3 DNA reads TGTGCCAGCTCACCAAGCTCAGGGATAGCGGGAGATACGCAGTATTTT.